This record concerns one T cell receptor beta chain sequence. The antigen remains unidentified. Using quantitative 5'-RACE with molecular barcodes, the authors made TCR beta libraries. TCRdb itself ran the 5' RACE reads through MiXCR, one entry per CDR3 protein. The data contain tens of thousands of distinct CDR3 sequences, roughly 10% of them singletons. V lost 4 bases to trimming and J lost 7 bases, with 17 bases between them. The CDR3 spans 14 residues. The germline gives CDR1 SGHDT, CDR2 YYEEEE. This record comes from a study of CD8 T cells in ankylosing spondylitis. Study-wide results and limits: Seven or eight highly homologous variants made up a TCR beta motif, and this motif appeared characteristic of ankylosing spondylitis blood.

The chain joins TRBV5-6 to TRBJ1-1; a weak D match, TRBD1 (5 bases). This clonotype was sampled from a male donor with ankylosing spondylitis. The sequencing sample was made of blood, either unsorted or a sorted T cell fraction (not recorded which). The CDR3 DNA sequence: TGTGCCAGCAGCCCGCCGACAGTAGGAGTTGAAGCTTTCTTT. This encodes CASSPPTVGVEAFF.